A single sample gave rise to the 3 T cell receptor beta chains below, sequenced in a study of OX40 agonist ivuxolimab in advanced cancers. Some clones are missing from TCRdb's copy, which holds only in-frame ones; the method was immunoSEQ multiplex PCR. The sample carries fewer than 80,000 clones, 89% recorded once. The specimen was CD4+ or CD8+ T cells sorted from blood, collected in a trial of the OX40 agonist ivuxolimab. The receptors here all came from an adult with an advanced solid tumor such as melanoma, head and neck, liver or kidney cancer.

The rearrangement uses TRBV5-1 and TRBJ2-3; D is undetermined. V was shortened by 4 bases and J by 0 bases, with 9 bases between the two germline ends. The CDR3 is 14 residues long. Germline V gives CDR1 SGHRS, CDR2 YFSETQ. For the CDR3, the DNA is TGCGCCAGCAGCCATTTATCTAGCACAGATACGCAGTATTTT. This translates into CASSHLSSTDTQYF.

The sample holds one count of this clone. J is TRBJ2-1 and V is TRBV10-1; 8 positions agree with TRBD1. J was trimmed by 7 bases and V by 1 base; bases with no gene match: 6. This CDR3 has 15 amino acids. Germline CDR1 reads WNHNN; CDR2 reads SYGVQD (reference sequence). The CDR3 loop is CASSEFATGVNEQFF. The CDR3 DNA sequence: TGCGCCAGCAGTGAGTTCGCGACAGGGGTGAATGAGCAGTTCTTC.

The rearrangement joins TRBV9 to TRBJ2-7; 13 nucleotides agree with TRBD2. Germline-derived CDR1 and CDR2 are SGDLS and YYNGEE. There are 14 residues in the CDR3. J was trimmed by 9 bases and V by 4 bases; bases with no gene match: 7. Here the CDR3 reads CASSIGTSGTWQYF. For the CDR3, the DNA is TGTGCCAGCAGCATTGGGACTAGCGGGACGTGGCAGTACTTC.